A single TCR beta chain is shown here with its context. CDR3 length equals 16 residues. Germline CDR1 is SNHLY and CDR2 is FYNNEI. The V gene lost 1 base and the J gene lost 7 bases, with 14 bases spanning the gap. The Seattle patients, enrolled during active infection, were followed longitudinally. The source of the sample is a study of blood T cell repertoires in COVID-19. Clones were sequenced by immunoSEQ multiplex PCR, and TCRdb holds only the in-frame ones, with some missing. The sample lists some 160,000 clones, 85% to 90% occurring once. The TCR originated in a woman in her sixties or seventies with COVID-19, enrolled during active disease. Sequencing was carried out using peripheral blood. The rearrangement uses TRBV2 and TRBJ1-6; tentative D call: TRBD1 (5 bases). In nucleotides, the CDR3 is TGTGCCAGCAGTGAAGTGAAATCAGGACACAATTCACCCCTCCACTTT. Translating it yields CASSEVKSGHNSPLHF. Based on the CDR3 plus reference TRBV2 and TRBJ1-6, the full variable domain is EPEVTQTPSHQVTQMGQEVILRCVPISNHLYFYWYRQILGQKVEFLVSFYNNEISEKSEIFDDQFSVERPDGSNFTLKIRSTKLEDSAMYFCASSEVKSGHNSPLHFGNGTRLTVT.